This T cell receptor beta chain was recorded in a study of blood T cells in healthy people across ages. Findings of the study overall: The unsorted PBMCs prevented any conclusive comparison of naive versus antigen-experienced cells.

Only a few counts were recorded for this clonotype. The antigen remains undetermined. Germline V gene sequence: CDR1 MNHEY, CDR2 SVGEGT. The V end was cut by 5 bases, the J end by 11 bases, with 15 bases between. The CDR3 is 12 residues long. The second PCR ran roughly 7 to 12 cycles with a sample-barcoded 5' primer and J-beta primers. TCRdb reprocessed the 5' RACE reads via MiXCR and lists one record per CDR3 protein. The table lists 1.5 million to 1.8 million distinct CDR3 sequences, approximately 39% of them singletons, with approximately 4.1% in the top ten. The sequencing sample was made of blood. The receptor was isolated from a woman aged 18-30 years in good health. This chain links TRBV6-2 or TRBV6-3 with TRBJ2-5, with D perhaps TRBD1 (5 bases). CDR3 nucleotides: TGTGCCAGCAGTACACAGGTCAATGAGCAGTACTTC. It yields the protein CASSTQVNEQYF.